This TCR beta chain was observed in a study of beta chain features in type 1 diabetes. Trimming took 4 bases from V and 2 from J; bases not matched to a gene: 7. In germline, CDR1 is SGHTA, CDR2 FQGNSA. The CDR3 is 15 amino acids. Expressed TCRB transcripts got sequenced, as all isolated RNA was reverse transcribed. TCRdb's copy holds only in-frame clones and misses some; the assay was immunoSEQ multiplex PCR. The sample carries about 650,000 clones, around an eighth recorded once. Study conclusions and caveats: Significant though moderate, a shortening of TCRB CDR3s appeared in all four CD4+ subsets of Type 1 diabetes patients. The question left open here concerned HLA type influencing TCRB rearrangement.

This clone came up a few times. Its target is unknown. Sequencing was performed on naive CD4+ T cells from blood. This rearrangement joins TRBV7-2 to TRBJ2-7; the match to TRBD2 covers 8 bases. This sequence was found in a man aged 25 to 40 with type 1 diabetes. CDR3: CASSSWTSRAYEQYF. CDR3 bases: TGTGCCAGCAGCTCTTGGACTAGCAGAGCCTACGAGCAGTACTTC.